This TCR beta chain was retrieved from a study of early T cells in non-severe SARS-CoV-2 infection. Overall study: Chains were unpaired, as sequencing was done on bulk RNA from unsorted whole blood.

As to this clonotype: No antigen is known for it.

Germline assignment: CDR1 GTSNPN and CDR2 SVGIG (reference sequence). The germline V and J ends were trimmed by 2 bases and 0 bases, with 11 bases remaining between them. The length of the CDR3 is 15 residues. Regarding the study as a whole: VDJdb matches were skewed toward anti-spike CD8 T cell responses.

Researchers tagged individual cDNA molecules with unique molecular identifiers. TCRdb called the 5' RACE reads again in MiXCR, with one record for every CDR3 protein. Of tens of thousands of distinct CDR3 sequences listed, roughly an eighth are singletons. Source material: whole blood. The rearrangement joins TRBV30 to TRBJ1-3; no definite D call. This sequence was found in an adult who was a healthcare worker with PCR-confirmed SARS-CoV-2 infection or an uninfected control (not recorded which). CDR3 sequence (DNA): TGTGCCTGGAGTAATGGACTCGGCTCTGGAAACACCATATATTTT. It is translated as CAWSNGLGSGNTIYF.